One sample yielded the 27 T cell receptor beta chains listed below, sequenced in a study of radiotherapy plus CTLA-4 blockade in lung cancer. Repertoires were generated with immunoSEQ multiplex PCR, while TCRdb's copy carries only in-frame clones and drops some. The sample has tens of thousands of clones; 84% are singletons. The sample here was peripheral blood, taken from a patient treated with radiotherapy plus ipilimumab. Receptor source: a human donor with non-small cell lung cancer whose response to radiotherapy plus ipilimumab could not be evaluated.

The chain uses TRBV7-3 and TRBJ2-3, with 7 bases matching TRBD2. Germline V gene data show CDR1 as SGHTA and CDR2 as FQGTGA. The CDR3 runs 17 residues. V was clipped by 5 bases and J by 3 bases; unmatched bases: 14. This CDR3 is CASSPRDDGGSTDTQYF. The CDR3 bases are TGTGCCAGCAGCCCCCGCGATGATGGCGGGAGTACAGATACGCAGTATTTT.

V is TRBV5-1 and J is TRBJ2-1; 12 bases align to TRBD2. This CDR3 has 15 residues. Germline values: CDR1 SGHRS, CDR2 YFSETQ. Trimming at V came to 0 bases and at J to 10 bases, leaving 5 bases not matched to a gene. The CDR3 reads CASSLELAGGDEQFF. The DNA for the CDR3 is TGCGCCAGCAGCTTGGAACTAGCGGGAGGAGACGAGCAGTTCTTC.

The table lists this clone with a count of one. V usage is TRBV28 and J usage is TRBJ2-7, with a tentative D call TRBD2 (6 bases). Germline CDR1 reads MDHEN; CDR2 reads SYDVKM. The length of the CDR3 is 14 residues. The V end lost 6 bases, the J end lost 7 bases, and 19 bases lay between the germline ends. Here the CDR3 reads CASSLGRGAGEQYF. CDR3 sequence (DNA): TGTGCCAGCAGCCTCGGCCGGGGCGCGGGGGAGCAGTACTTC.

The chain recombines TRBV4-1 with TRBJ2-7, with 12 nucleotides matching TRBD2. Germline CDR1 is MGHRA and CDR2 is YSYEKL. This CDR3 has 16 residues. V lost 4 bases to trimming and J lost 5 bases; unmatched junction nucleotides: 9. CDR3 DNA: TGCGCCAGCAGCCGGTCACTAGCGGGAGGTCTCCACGAGCAGTACTTC. It codes for CASSRSLAGGLHEQYF.

The V and J genes are TRBV11-2 and TRBJ1-1; no clear D gene. CDR1 and CDR2 from the germline V gene are SGHAT and FQNNGV. CDR3 length: 12 amino acids. Deletions cut 5 bases from V and 5 bases from J, with 9 bases between. DNA of the CDR3: TGTGCCAGCAGCCGGGGAGGGACTGAAGCTTTCTTT. As protein: CASSRGGTEAFF.

The chain employs TRBV7-8 and TRBJ2-7, with TRBD2 matching over 11 bases. Germline V lookup: CDR1 SGHVS, CDR2 FQNEAQ. The CDR3 loop spans 15 amino acids. The junction had 12 bases not matched to a gene; V was cut back by 2 bases and J by 12 bases. The CDR3 spells CASSLSGTSGDVWYF. DNA for the CDR3: TGTGCCAGCAGCTTATCGGGGACTAGCGGCGACGTGTGGTACTTC. Using reference TRBV7-8 and TRBJ2-7 for the parts outside the CDR3, the full variable domain is GAGVSQSPRYKVAKRGQDVALRCDPISGHVSLFWYQQALGQGPEFLTYFQNEAQLDKSGLPSDRFFAERPEGSVSTLKIQRTQQEDSAVYLCASSLSGTSGDVWYFGPGTRLTVT.

The J gene is TRBJ1-5, the V gene TRBV28, with D maybe TRBD1 (6 bases). V dropped 3 bases and J dropped 6 bases, with 12 bases sitting between them. This CDR3 has 14 residues. Per germline, CDR1 MDHEN and CDR2 SYDVKM. In DNA form, the CDR3 reads TGTGCCAGCAGTTTGGTTCAGGGGAGTCAGCCCCAGCATTTT. Translating gives CASSLVQGSQPQHF.

This clone has just one count. The V and J genes are TRBV7-2 and TRBJ2-7; D is perhaps TRBD2 (6 bases). Germline loops: CDR1 SGHTA, CDR2 FQGNSA. The V and J ends lost 1 base and 2 bases respectively, with 18 bases between them. The CDR3 is 17 residues long. The DNA of the CDR3 is TGTGCCAGCAGCTTAGGGGGCGTGGCGGGAAGGGCCTACGAGCAGTACTTC. This encodes CASSLGGVAGRAYEQYF.

The chain has TRBV28 and TRBJ2-1; 10 bases map to TRBD2. The CDR3 extends over 18 amino acids. Germline-derived CDR1 and CDR2 are MDHEN and SYDVKM. The J segment lost 8 bases and the V segment lost 6 bases, leaving 19 bases of the junction unmatched. The CDR3 is CASRTSLYEAGGNHEQFF. The CDR3 region has the DNA TGTGCCAGCAGAACGTCCTTGTATGAAGCGGGAGGGAACCATGAGCAGTTCTTC. Together with reference TRBV28 and TRBJ2-1, the CDR3 gives the full variable domain: DVKVTQSSRYLVKRTGEKVFLECVQDMDHENMFWYRQDPGLGLRLIYFSYDVKMKEKGDIPEGYSVSREKKERFSLILESASTNQTSMYLCASRTSLYEAGGNHEQFFGPGTRLTVL.

The chain links TRBV12-5 to TRBJ2-2; D perhaps matches TRBD2 (6 bases). Trimming stripped 3 bases from V and 5 bases from J, with 13 bases between. CDR1 LGHNT and CDR2 FRNRAP come from the germline V gene. This CDR3 spans 15 amino acids. The CDR3 loop is CASGFWTMGTGELFF. CDR3 DNA: TGTGCTAGTGGTTTCTGGACTATGGGTACCGGGGAGCTGTTTTTT.

V and J are TRBV7-2 and TRBJ1-4; D is ambiguous. Germline lookup yields CDR1 SGHTA and CDR2 FQGNSA. V was pared by 1 base and J by 3 bases, with 9 bases between. This CDR3 is 15 amino acids long. CDR3 nucleotides: TGTGCCAGCAGCTTAGATCCACAGCCTAATGAAAAACTGTTTTTT. Residues: CASSLDPQPNEKLFF.

The sample holds one count of this clone. This chain links TRBV28 with TRBJ2-5; perhaps TRBD1 as D (6 bases). The CDR3 length is 15 residues. Germline V gene sequence: CDR1 MDHEN, CDR2 SYDVKM. V lost 7 bases, J lost 2 bases, and 17 bases lay in between. The CDR3 DNA reads TGTGCCAGCATCTACGCCGGGACACCTCAAGAGACCCAGTACTTC. This sequence encodes CASIYAGTPQETQYF.

The genes are TRBV15 and TRBJ1-5, with 9 nucleotides matching TRBD1. The CDR3 loop spans 18 amino acids. The germline V gene encodes CDR1 LNHNV and CDR2 YYDKDF (reference sequence). With 5 bases clipped from V and 6 bases from J, the junction kept 17 bases outside the gene matches. CDR3 residues: CATSATLGNRGRTQPQHF. DNA of the CDR3: TGTGCCACCAGCGCTACCCTGGGGAACAGGGGGCGGACTCAGCCCCAGCATTTT.

This rearrangement joins TRBV2 to TRBJ2-3, with D uncertain. The CDR3 is 11 residues long. Germline V gives CDR1 SNHLY, CDR2 FYNNEI. With 3 bases removed from V and 6 bases from J, the gap between germline ends came to 4 bases. In DNA, the CDR3 is TGTGCCAGCAGTGAGACTGATACGCAGTATTTT. Protein: CASSETDTQYF.

CDR3 in DNA: TGTGCCAGCAGCTCCTACAGAGATTCGGTAGTGAACACTGAAGCTTTCTTT. It yields the protein CASSSYRDSVVNTEAFF. This rearrangement joins TRBV5-5 to TRBJ1-1, with D unresolved. Germline V gives CDR1 SGHKS, CDR2 YYEKEE (reference sequence). The germline V and J ends were trimmed by 3 bases and 0 bases, with 18 bases remaining between them. The CDR3 contains 17 residues.

This chain connects TRBV11-1 to TRBJ1-1; 7 nucleotides match TRBD1. In germline, CDR1 is SGHAT, CDR2 FQDESV (reference sequence). CDR3 length: 12 residues. V trimming: 5 bases; J trimming: 8 bases; junction bases outside the gene matches: 5. The CDR3 here is CASSPGTAEAFF. The CDR3 region has the DNA TGTGCCAGCAGCCCAGGGACAGCGGAAGCTTTCTTT.

The rearrangement uses TRBV11-2 and TRBJ2-1; 9 nucleotides line up with TRBD1. This CDR3 has 17 amino acids. J gave up 8 bases and V 1 base, and 12 bases lay outside the gene matches. Germline CDR1 is SGHAT and CDR2 is FQNNGV. CDR3 region: CASSLVALDRGSDEQFF. The CDR3, as DNA: TGTGCCAGCAGCTTAGTAGCCCTGGACAGGGGCTCCGATGAGCAGTTCTTC.

In this sample, this clone turned up once. Within the sample, other DNA sequences also encode this same CDR3. The rearrangement links TRBV6-1 to TRBJ1-4; D ambiguous. CDR1 and CDR2 (germline): MNHNS, SASEGT. CDR3 size: 14 residues. V lost 1 base, J lost 6 bases, and 9 bases lay in between. The CDR3: CASSEVRPDEKLFF. The CDR3 DNA follows: TGTGCCAGCAGTGAAGTGAGGCCCGATGAAAAACTGTTTTTT.

This clone was detected only a few times. J is TRBJ2-3 and V is TRBV7-8; D not resolved. Germline V gene lookup returns CDR1 SGHVS and CDR2 FQNEAQ. There are 16 residues in the CDR3. V was pared by 5 bases and J by 6 bases, with 21 bases between. CDR3 loop: CASSDFSRAKNDTQYF. The CDR3 DNA is TGTGCCAGCAGCGATTTTTCGCGAGCCAAGAACGATACGCAGTATTTT.

V gene TRBV28 combines with J gene TRBJ2-3, with 9 bases lining up with TRBD2. With 2 bases clipped from V and 5 bases from J, the junction kept 14 bases outside the gene matches. CDR1 is MDHEN, CDR2 SYDVKM, per germline. This CDR3 region has 18 residues. The CDR3 nucleotides read TGTGCCAGCAGTTTACTTTTTCGGGCTAGCGGGACGGGAGATACGCAGTATTTT. It is translated as CASSLLFRASGTGDTQYF.

The genes are TRBV7-3 and TRBJ1-2; 9 bases are shared with TRBD1. Germline V lookup: CDR1 SGHTA, CDR2 FQGTGA. Unmatched junction bases numbered 8, after V lost 5 bases and J lost 4 bases. CDR3 length: 15 amino acids. The CDR3 DNA sequence: TGTGCCAGCAGCCATTGGACAGGGGAGGGCTATGGCTACACCTTC. Its translation is CASSHWTGEGYGYTF.

This clone appeared a few times. This chain joins TRBV5-1 and TRBJ1-1; 9 nucleotides align to TRBD1. V was clipped by 4 bases and J by 11 bases; unmatched bases: 6. In germline, CDR1 is SGHRS, CDR2 YFSETQ. The CDR3 totals 12 residues. CDR3 sequence reads: CASSPGTGLAFF. CDR3 DNA sequence: TGCGCCAGCAGCCCCGGGACAGGGTTGGCTTTCTTT.

The V call is TRBV7-3, the J call TRBJ1-1; maybe TRBD1 (5 bases). Germline CDR1 is SGHTA and CDR2 is FQGTGA. The ends were cut back, 4 bases at V and 3 bases at J, with 12 bases in the middle. This CDR3 is 14 amino acids long. The CDR3 sequence is CASSSNLQDTEAFF. The CDR3 nucleotides are TGTGCCAGCAGCTCCAATTTACAGGACACTGAAGCTTTCTTT.

The chain employs TRBV7-6 and TRBJ1-1; D is undetermined. This CDR3 spans 12 amino acids. From germline, CDR1 is SGHVS and CDR2 FNYEAQ. V dropped 2 bases and J dropped 1 base, with 2 bases sitting between them. CDR3 residues: CASSLQNTEAFF. CDR3 sequence (DNA): TGTGCCAGCAGCTTACAGAACACTGAAGCTTTCTTT.

CDR3 nucleotides: TGTGCCAGCAGTTCTGGGGGAGGTGAAGCTTTCTTT. Translated, it gives CASSSGGGEAFF. The chain carries TRBV6-5 and TRBJ1-1; D perhaps matches TRBD1 (5 bases). The germline V gene has CDR1 MNHEY and CDR2 SVGAGI. Trimming removed 4 bases at V and 7 bases at J, with 10 bases between. The CDR3 has 12 amino acids.

The chain recombines TRBV27 with TRBJ2-7; 9 bases are a match to TRBD1. J lost 2 bases, V lost 1 base, and 6 bases had no gene match. This CDR3 has 16 residues. CDR1 and CDR2 from the germline V gene are MNHEY and SMNVEV (reference sequence). As DNA, the CDR3 is TGTGCCAGCAGTTTATATTGGGACAGGGCAACCTACGAGCAGTACTTC. This gives the protein CASSLYWDRATYEQYF.

This chain links TRBV28 with TRBJ1-5; D gene uncertain. Germline loops: CDR1 MDHEN, CDR2 SYDVKM. CDR3 length: 15 residues. Trimming took 4 bases from V and 5 from J, leaving 15 bases between them. The CDR3: CASSSREGNHQPQHF. Here the CDR3 DNA reads TGTGCCAGCAGTTCCCGCGAGGGAAATCATCAGCCCCAGCATTTT.